This T cell receptor (beta chain) appears in the sequencing data of a study of blood T cell repertoires in COVID-19. Study context: Acute-phase and convalescent COVID-19 samples originated in the United States, Italy and Spain.

Authors' methods: Reference gene primer amplification yielded estimated nucleated cell counts. The method was immunoSEQ multiplex PCR; TCRdb's version includes in-frame clones alone and lacks a portion of them. D and trimming come from the DNA, and the V and J calls and clone size come from that table. In the table there are 250,000 or so clones, 87% of which are singletons. From germline, CDR1 is LGHNA and CDR2 YSLEER. This CDR3 region has 17 residues. J gave up 6 bases and V 0 bases, and 8 bases lay outside the gene matches. Participants reported their clinical history, and cohort assignment relied on those reports. Recovered participants had two consecutive negative NP/OP PCR tests, healthcare professional clearance, or symptom resolution.

The TCR comes from a man aged 25 to 40 who had recovered from COVID-19. The V call is TRBV4-3, the J call TRBJ2-2; TRBD2 matches 9 bases. Sequencing was carried out using PBMCs or T cells enriched from blood (not recorded which). This CDR3 is CASSQEIMAGGPGELFF. As DNA, the CDR3 is TGCGCCAGCAGCCAAGAAATCATGGCGGGGGGGCCCGGGGAGCTGTTTTTT.